The TCR beta chain described here comes from a study of CD8 T cells in Susac syndrome. An amount of RNA that ranged from roughly 0.5 to 1 ug was reverse transcribed with random hexamers. With immunoSEQ multiplex PCR, TCR beta CDR3 was amplified across 54 Vbeta and 13 Jbeta. TCRdb re-called the immunoSEQ multiplex PCR reads with MiXCR, one entry per CDR3 protein. Of over 95,000 distinct CDR3 sequences listed, less than 95% were seen once; the top ten hold approximately 0.12%. The length of the CDR3 is 14 residues. From germline, CDR1 is LGHNA and CDR2 YSLEER. The V end lost 0 bases, the J end lost 4 bases, and 9 bases lay between the germline ends.

Material for sequencing was CD8+ T cells from PBMCs. The receptor comes from a human donor in good health. This chain connects TRBV4-3 to TRBJ1-2; the D gene is possibly TRBD1 (6 bases). This CDR3 is CASSQEGGAYGYTF. The DNA for the CDR3 is TGCGCCAGCAGCCAAGAGGGGGGGGCCTATGGCTACACCTTC.